One and the same sample provided the 21 T cell receptor beta chains below, sequenced in a study of response to subunit inactivated influenza vaccine. TCRdb re-analysed the RT-PCR reads in MiXCR, keeping a single row per CDR3 protein. This table has around 480,000 distinct CDR3 sequences, 15% to 20% appearing once. The sequencing used CD4+ T cells sorted from PBMCs, collected around 2 years after vaccination. Every receptor here comes from a man between 45 and 75 years old who received an inactivated influenza vaccine.

For this clonotype: One end of the junction varies from germline; a read error may be responsible. This chain links TRBV28 with TRBJ1-2, with D maybe TRBD1 (6 bases). This CDR3 comprises 12 residues. The germline V gene has CDR1 MDHEN and CDR2 SYDVKM. CDR3 DNA: TGTGCCAGCAATTTACAGGGATTGGGCTACACCTTC. It specifies CASNLQGLGYTF.

This clonotype was seen at least ten times. CDR3 residues: CASSLDRGNTIYF. Written as DNA, the CDR3 is TGTGCCAGCAGCTTAGACAGGGGAAACACCATATATTTT. V gene TRBV11-2 combines with J gene TRBJ1-3; D is ambiguous. CDR1 is SGHAT, CDR2 FQNNGV, per germline. Trimming cost V 0 bases and J 4 bases, with 4 bases left between them. This CDR3 spans 13 amino acids.

The chain combines TRBV6-1 with TRBJ1-4, with TRBD1 matching 10 bases. The germline CDR1 and CDR2 sequences are MNHNS and SASEGT. The CDR3 sequence is 16 residues long. With 7 bases clipped from V and 0 bases from J, the junction kept 5 bases outside the gene matches. CDR3 nucleotides: TGTGCCAGCACCTGGGGGACAGGGGCAACTAATGAAAAACTGTTTTTT. Protein product: CASTWGTGATNEKLFF.

V gene TRBV6-5 combines with J gene TRBJ2-4; TRBD1 or TRBD2 may be the D gene (5 bases each). Trimming took 0 bases from V and 7 from J, leaving 13 bases between them. Germline-derived CDR1 and CDR2 are MNHEY and SVGAGI. This CDR3 contains 15 residues. This chain's CDR3 is CASSYSGVPGNIQYF. DNA of the CDR3: TGTGCCAGCAGTTACTCGGGAGTACCAGGGAACATTCAGTACTTC.

This chain connects TRBV10-3 to TRBJ1-1; 11 nucleotides match TRBD1. In germline, CDR1 is ENHRY, CDR2 SYGVKD. The CDR3 loop spans 15 amino acids. The V gene end was trimmed by 2 bases and the J gene end by 5 bases; junction bases not matched to a gene: 4. The CDR3 is CAISEPGTGGTEAFF. For the CDR3, the DNA is TGTGCCATCAGTGAGCCGGGGACAGGGGGAACTGAAGCTTTCTTT.

CDR3 sequence (DNA): TGTGCCAGCAGCGTACAAGGACTAGCGTCAGATACGCAGTATTTT. Protein sequence: CASSVQGLASDTQYF. V usage is TRBV9 and J usage is TRBJ2-3; 9 bases map to TRBD2. Germline V gene data show CDR1 as SGDLS and CDR2 as YYNGEE. With V trimmed by 1 base and J by 4 bases, 4 bases remained unmatched. The CDR3 is made up of 15 amino acids.

The chain employs TRBV5-1 and TRBJ2-3; 9 bases map to TRBD1. The V segment lost 4 bases and the J segment 4 bases; nucleotides outside the gene matches: 4. Germline V lookup: CDR1 SGHRS, CDR2 YFSETQ. The length of the CDR3 is 14 residues. As DNA, the CDR3 is TGCGCCAGCAGCAAGGGACAGGGACCAGATACGCAGTATTTT. This gives the protein CASSKGQGPDTQYF.

This clonotype was counted many times. This rearrangement joins TRBV5-1 to TRBJ2-1; 8 nucleotides match TRBD1. With V trimmed by 0 bases and J by 5 bases, 10 bases remained unmatched. Germline V gene data show CDR1 as SGHRS and CDR2 as YFSETQ. The CDR3 totals 17 residues. Here the CDR3 DNA reads TGCGCCAGCAGCTTGGCTGGACAGGGATTCGGACACAATGAGCAGTTCTTC. It specifies CASSLAGQGFGHNEQFF.

This clonotype came up a few times. The rearrangement links TRBV12-3 or TRBV12-4 to TRBJ1-5; possible D gene TRBD1, 5 bases. Deletions cut 3 bases from V and 0 bases from J, with 9 bases between. This CDR3 contains 15 residues. CDR3 region: CASSLGPVSNQPQHF. DNA of the CDR3: TGTGCCAGCAGTTTGGGGCCGGTTAGCAATCAGCCCCAGCATTTT.

DNA for the CDR3: TGTGCCAGCAGTTCGATGATTAGCACAGATACGCAGTATTTT. This encodes CASSSMISTDTQYF. The chain carries TRBV27 and TRBJ2-3; D uncertain. There are 14 residues in the CDR3. The germline V gene encodes CDR1 MNHEY and CDR2 SMNVEV (reference sequence). The germline V and J ends were trimmed by 4 bases and 0 bases, with 8 bases remaining between them.

This clonotype was detected ten times or more. This chain connects TRBV4-2 to TRBJ2-3; D gene ambiguous. Germline V gene lookup returns CDR1 LGHNA and CDR2 YNFKEQ. The ends were cut back, 0 bases at V and 4 bases at J, with 5 bases in the middle. The CDR3 runs to 13 residues. Here the CDR3 DNA reads TGTGCCAGCAGCCAAGAAGGTGCAGATACGCAGTATTTT. This translates into CASSQEGADTQYF.

This clonotype showed up just a few times. The rearrangement links TRBV20-1 to TRBJ2-5; D gene uncertain. Germline V lookup: CDR1 DFQATT, CDR2 SNEGSKA (reference sequence). Trimming removed 8 bases at V and 0 bases at J, with 19 bases between. This CDR3 has 15 residues. The CDR3 sequence is CSSYREPPYQETQYF. The CDR3 nucleotides are TGCAGTTCCTATAGAGAACCCCCGTACCAAGAGACCCAGTACTTC.

This clonotype showed up just a few times. The V call is TRBV9, the J call TRBJ1-1; D gene ambiguous. Germline V gene lookup returns CDR1 SGDLS and CDR2 YYNGEE. Trimming removed 4 bases at V and 4 bases at J, with 17 bases between. The CDR3 covers 15 residues. This CDR3 reads CASSPSNRFSTEAFF. CDR3 bases: TGTGCCAGCAGCCCTTCGAACAGATTCTCCACTGAAGCTTTCTTT.

V usage is TRBV29-1 and J usage is TRBJ1-2; a weak D match, TRBD1 (6 bases). Germline V lookup: CDR1 SQVTM, CDR2 ANQGSEA. V was pared by 4 bases and J by 0 bases, with 9 bases between. The CDR3 loop spans 13 amino acids. The CDR3 is CSVGGPTNYGYTF. The CDR3 DNA reads as TGCAGCGTTGGGGGGCCTACTAACTATGGCTACACCTTC.

The chain is built from TRBV12-3 or TRBV12-4 and TRBJ2-3; D assignment may be TRBD1 or TRBD2 (6 bases each). The CDR3 is made up of 16 amino acids. V dropped 6 bases and J dropped 8 bases, with 24 bases sitting between them. The CDR3 DNA is TGTGCCAGCAGCTCTCGGACACCGGGGGCATGGTCTACGCAGTATTTT. Translated, it gives CASSSRTPGAWSTQYF.

This chain links TRBV11-2 with TRBJ2-6; no reliable D call. CDR1 SGHAT and CDR2 FQNNGV come from the germline V gene. The length of the CDR3 is 18 residues. V lost 0 bases to trimming and J lost 0 bases, with 12 bases between them. The chain's CDR3 is CASSLEPRPSSGANVLTF. CDR3 nucleotide sequence: TGTGCCAGCAGCTTAGAACCCAGGCCCAGCTCTGGGGCCAACGTCCTGACTTTC.

The rearrangement joins TRBV2 to TRBJ1-6; D is ambiguous. The germline CDR1 and CDR2 sequences are SNHLY and FYNNEI. This CDR3 comprises 18 residues. V lost 4 bases and J lost 0, with 16 bases in between. The CDR3 coding sequence is TGTGCCAGCAGTGCCCGCCACTTCTCGATCTCCTATAATTCACCCCTCCACTTT. Translated, it gives CASSARHFSISYNSPLHF. Drawing the rest from reference TRBV2 and TRBJ1-6, the complete variable domain is EPEVTQTPSHQVTQMGQEVILRCVPISNHLYFYWYRQILGQKVEFLVSFYNNEISEKSEIFDDQFSVERPDGSNFTLKIRSTKLEDSAMYFCASSARHFSISYNSPLHFGNGTRLTVT.

This clonotype appeared a few times. This rearrangement joins TRBV3-1 to TRBJ1-2; D not certain. The germline V gene encodes CDR1 LGHDT and CDR2 YNNKEL (reference sequence). V lost 1 base to trimming and J lost 5 bases, with 17 bases between them. There are 16 residues in the CDR3. CDR3 sequence (DNA): TGTGCCAGCAGCCAAGTATATTCTTCACAAGGGTATGGCTACACCTTC. This codes for CASSQVYSSQGYGYTF.

This clonotype was detected a few times. This sequence joins TRBV7-2 and TRBJ1-1; D gene ambiguous. Germline loops: CDR1 SGHTA, CDR2 FQGNSA. With 5 bases removed from V and 0 bases from J, the gap between germline ends came to 16 bases. CDR3 size: 16 residues. The CDR3 sequence is CASSPSGVRMNTEAFF. The CDR3 DNA sequence: TGTGCCAGCAGCCCCAGCGGTGTGCGCATGAACACTGAAGCTTTCTTT.

This clonotype has just a few counts. This chain connects TRBV29-1 to TRBJ2-1; D tentatively reads TRBD1 or TRBD2 (6 bases each). There are 14 residues in the CDR3. V lost 4 bases and J lost 12, with 22 bases in between. The germline CDR1 and CDR2 sequences are SQVTM and ANQGSEA. The CDR3 DNA reads TGCAGCGTTGTGTCCGGGGGCATTACAAGGGGGCAGTTCTTC. Translated: CSVVSGGITRGQFF.

This clonotype was seen many times. This sequence joins TRBV19 and TRBJ2-2; D is undetermined. Between the trimmed V and J ends, which lost 4 bases and 0 bases, there was a span of 6 bases. CDR1 is LNHDA and CDR2 is SQIVND in the germline V gene (reference sequence). The CDR3 is 14 residues long. CDR3 coding DNA: TGTGCCAGTAGTAAGCTCTCGAACACCGGGGAGCTGTTTTTT. This translates into CASSKLSNTGELFF.